The present entry profiles one TCR beta chain with its context. J lost 6 bases, V lost 4 bases, and 6 bases had no gene match. CDR1 LNHDA and CDR2 SQIVND come from the germline V gene (reference sequence). The CDR3 has 14 residues. The sampling schedule covered blood at baseline, cycle 4 day 1, and cycle 7 day 1. This specimen belongs to a study of OX40 agonist ivuxolimab in advanced cancers. Study at large: Ivuxolimab doses were 0.01, 0.1, 0.3, 1.5, 3 or 10 mg/kg every 2 weeks.

The table came from immunoSEQ multiplex PCR; TCRdb's copy has only in-frame clones and leaves some out. The data show some 31,000 clones, with 60% to 85% seen just once and less than 25% held by the top ten. This material consisted of CD4+ or CD8+ T cells sorted from blood, taken in a trial of the OX40 agonist ivuxolimab. The TCR was taken from an adult with an advanced solid tumor such as melanoma, head and neck, liver or kidney cancer. The chain carries TRBV19 and TRBJ1-5; 7 bases align to TRBD1. The CDR3 DNA follows: TGTGCCAGTAGTACAACAGGGGCGGGTCAGCCCCAGCATTTT. It encodes CASSTTGAGQPQHF.